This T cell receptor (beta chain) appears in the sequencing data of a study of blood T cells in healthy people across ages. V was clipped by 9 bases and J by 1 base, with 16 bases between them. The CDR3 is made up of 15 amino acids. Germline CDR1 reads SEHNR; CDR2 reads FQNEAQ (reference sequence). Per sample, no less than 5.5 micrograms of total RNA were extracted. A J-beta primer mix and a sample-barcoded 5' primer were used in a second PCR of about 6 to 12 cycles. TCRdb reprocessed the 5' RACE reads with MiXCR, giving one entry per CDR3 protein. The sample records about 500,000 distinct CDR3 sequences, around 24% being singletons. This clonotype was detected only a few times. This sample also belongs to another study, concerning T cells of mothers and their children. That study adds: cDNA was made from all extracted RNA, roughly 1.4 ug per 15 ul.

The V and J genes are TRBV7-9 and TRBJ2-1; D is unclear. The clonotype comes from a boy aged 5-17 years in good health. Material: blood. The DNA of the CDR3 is TGTGCCAGACCCATGCGGCACCCTTCCTACAATGAGCAGTTCTTC. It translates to CARPMRHPSYNEQFF.